This T cell receptor beta chain stems from a study of neoadjuvant anti-PD-1 for oral cavity cancer. At the level of the study: Around day 43, patients without progression received a fourth nivolumab dose before surgery. Findings and limits, study-wide: After neoadjuvant nivolumab, PBMC T cell clonality was significantly higher in non-responders than responders. TCR analyses covered only three patients per response group.

Assay: immunoSEQ multiplex PCR; the TCRdb copy retains only in-frame clones and omits some. The data contain about 14,000 clones, around 75% of them seen just once; the ten biggest clones take up approximately 2.8%. V trimming: 3 bases; J trimming: 5 bases; junction bases outside the gene matches: 5. The CDR3 spans 15 residues. Germline V gene lookup returns CDR1 SNHLY and CDR2 FYNNEI. Points on this clone: Its antigen is still unknown.

This sequence joins TRBV2 and TRBJ2-5; TRBD2 matches 11 bases. The sequence was collected from a person aged 35 to 85 with oral cavity squamous cell carcinoma. This material consisted of PBMCs, taken before nivolumab (anti-PD-1) treatment. This CDR3 reads CASSETSGKPETQYF. In DNA, the CDR3 is TGTGCCAGCAGTGAGACTAGCGGGAAGCCGGAGACCCAGTACTTC.